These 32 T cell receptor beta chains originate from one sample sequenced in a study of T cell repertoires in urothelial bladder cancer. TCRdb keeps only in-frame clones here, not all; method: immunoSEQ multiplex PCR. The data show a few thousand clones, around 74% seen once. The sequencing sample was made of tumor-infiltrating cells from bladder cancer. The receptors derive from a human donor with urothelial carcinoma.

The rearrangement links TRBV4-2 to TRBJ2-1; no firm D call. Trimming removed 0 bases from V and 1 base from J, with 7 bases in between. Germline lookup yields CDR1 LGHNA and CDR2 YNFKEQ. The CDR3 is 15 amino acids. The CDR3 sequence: CASSQDVGSYNEQFF. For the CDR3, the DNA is TGTGCCAGCAGCCAAGATGTGGGATCCTACAATGAGCAGTTCTTC.

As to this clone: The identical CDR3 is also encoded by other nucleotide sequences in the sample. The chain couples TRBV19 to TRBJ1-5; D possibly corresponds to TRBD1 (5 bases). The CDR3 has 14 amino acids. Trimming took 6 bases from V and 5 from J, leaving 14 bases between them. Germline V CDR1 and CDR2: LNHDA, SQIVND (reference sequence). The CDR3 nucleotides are TGTGCCAGTAGCAACACGGGGGGGGATCAGCCCCAGCATTTT. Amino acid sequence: CASSNTGGDQPQHF. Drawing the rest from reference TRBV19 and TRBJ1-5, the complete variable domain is DGGITQSPKYLFRKEGQNVTLSCEQNLNHDAMYWYRQDPGQGLRLIYYSQIVNDFQKGDIAEGYSVSREKKESFPLTVTSAQKNPTAFYLCASSNTGGDQPQHFGDGTRLSIL.

CDR3 bases: TGTGCCAGCAGTTATTCCTATAGCAATCAGCCCCAGCATTTT. Encoded protein: CASSYSYSNQPQHF. The V call is TRBV6-6, the J call TRBJ1-5; D is uncertain. Trimming took 3 bases from V and 0 from J, leaving 6 bases between them. Germline V gene data show CDR1 as MNHNY and CDR2 as SVGAGI (reference sequence). There are 14 residues in the CDR3.

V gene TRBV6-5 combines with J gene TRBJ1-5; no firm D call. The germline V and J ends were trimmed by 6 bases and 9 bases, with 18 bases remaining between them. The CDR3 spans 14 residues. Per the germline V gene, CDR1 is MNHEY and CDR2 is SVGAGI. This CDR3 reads CASRDLSNQRPQHF. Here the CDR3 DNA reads TGTGCCAGCAGAGACCTCAGTAATCAGCGGCCCCAGCATTTT.

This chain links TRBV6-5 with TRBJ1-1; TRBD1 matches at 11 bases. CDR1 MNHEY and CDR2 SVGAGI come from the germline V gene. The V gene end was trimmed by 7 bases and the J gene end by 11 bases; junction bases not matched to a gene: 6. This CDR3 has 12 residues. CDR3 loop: CASKGQGVVAFF. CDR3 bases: TGTGCCAGCAAGGGACAGGGGGTTGTGGCTTTCTTT.

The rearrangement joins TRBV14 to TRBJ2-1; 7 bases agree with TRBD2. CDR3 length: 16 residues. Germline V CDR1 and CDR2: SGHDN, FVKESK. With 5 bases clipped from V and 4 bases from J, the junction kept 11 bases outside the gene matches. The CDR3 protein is CASSSRLAVIYNEQFF. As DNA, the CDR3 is TGTGCCAGCAGCTCAAGACTAGCAGTAATTTACAATGAGCAGTTCTTC.

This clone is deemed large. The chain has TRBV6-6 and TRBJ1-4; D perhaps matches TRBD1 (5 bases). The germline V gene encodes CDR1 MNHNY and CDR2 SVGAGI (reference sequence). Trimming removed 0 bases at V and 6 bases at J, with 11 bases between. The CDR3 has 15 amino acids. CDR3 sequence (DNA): TGTGCCAGCAGTTACTCCTCCGGGGGTTATGAAAAACTGTTTTTT. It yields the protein CASSYSSGGYEKLFF.

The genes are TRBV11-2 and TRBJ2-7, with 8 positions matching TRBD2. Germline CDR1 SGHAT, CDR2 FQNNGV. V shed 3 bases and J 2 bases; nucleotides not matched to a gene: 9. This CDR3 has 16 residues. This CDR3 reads CASSFFKAGATYEQYF. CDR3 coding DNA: TGTGCCAGCAGCTTCTTCAAAGCGGGAGCTACCTACGAGCAGTACTTC. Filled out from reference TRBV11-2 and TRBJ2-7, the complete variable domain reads EAGVAQSPRYKIIEKRQSVAFWCNPISGHATLYWYQQILGQGPKLLIQFQNNGVVDDSQLPKDRFSAERLKGVDSTLKIQPAKLEDSAVYLCASSFFKAGATYEQYFGPGTRLTVT.

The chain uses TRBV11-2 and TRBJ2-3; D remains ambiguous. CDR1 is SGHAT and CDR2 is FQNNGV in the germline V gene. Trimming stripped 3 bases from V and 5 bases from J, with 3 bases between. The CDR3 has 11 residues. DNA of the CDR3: TGTGCCAGCAGCTTGGTAGATACGCAGTATTTT. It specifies CASSLVDTQYF. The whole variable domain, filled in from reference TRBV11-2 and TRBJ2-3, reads EAGVAQSPRYKIIEKRQSVAFWCNPISGHATLYWYQQILGQGPKLLIQFQNNGVVDDSQLPKDRFSAERLKGVDSTLKIQPAKLEDSAVYLCASSLVDTQYFGPGTRLTVL.

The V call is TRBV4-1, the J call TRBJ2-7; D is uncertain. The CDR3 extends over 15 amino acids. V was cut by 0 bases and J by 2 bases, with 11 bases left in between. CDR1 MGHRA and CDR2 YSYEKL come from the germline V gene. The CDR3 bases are TGCGCCAGCAGCCAAGATCCCACAGCAACCTACGAGCAGTACTTC. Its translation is CASSQDPTATYEQYF.

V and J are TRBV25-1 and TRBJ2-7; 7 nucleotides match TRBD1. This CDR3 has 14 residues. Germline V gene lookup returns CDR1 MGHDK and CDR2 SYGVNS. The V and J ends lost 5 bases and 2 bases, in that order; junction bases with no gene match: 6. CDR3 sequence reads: CASSPGQIPYEQYF. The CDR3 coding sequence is TGTGCCAGCAGTCCGGGACAGATCCCCTACGAGCAGTACTTC.

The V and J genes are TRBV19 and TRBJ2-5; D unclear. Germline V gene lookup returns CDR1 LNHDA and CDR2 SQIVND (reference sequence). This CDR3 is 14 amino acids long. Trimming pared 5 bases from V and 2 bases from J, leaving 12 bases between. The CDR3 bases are TGTGCCAGTAGTGTAGGGATTTCACAAGAGACCCAGTACTTC. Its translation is CASSVGISQETQYF.

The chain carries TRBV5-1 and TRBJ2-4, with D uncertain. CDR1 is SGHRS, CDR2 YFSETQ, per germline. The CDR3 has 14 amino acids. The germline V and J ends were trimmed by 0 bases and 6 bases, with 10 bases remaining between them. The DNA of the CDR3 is TGCGCCAGCAGCTTGGAAGGAGCCGTAAACATTCAGTACTTC. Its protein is CASSLEGAVNIQYF.

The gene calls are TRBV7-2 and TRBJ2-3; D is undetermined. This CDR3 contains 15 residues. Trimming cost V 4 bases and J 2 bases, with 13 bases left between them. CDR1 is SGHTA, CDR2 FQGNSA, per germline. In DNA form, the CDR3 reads TGTGCCAGCAGCTCCATAAGCAGTCACACAGATACGCAGTATTTT. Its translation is CASSSISSHTDTQYF. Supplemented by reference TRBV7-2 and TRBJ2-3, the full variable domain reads GAGVSQSPSNKVTEKGKDVELRCDPISGHTALYWYRQSLGQGLEFLIYFQGNSAPDKSGLPSDRFSAERTGGSVSTLTIQRTQQEDSAVYLCASSSISSHTDTQYFGPGTRLTVL.

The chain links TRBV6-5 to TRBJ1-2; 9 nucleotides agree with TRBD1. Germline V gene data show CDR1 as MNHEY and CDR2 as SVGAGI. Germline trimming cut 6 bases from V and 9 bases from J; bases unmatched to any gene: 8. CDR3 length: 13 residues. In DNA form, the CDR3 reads TGTGCCAGCAGAACGACAGGGGGTTTGAGCTACACCTTC. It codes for CASRTTGGLSYTF.

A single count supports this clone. CDR3 sequence: CASSFRTSGHNEQFF. The CDR3, as DNA: TGTGCCAGCAGCTTCCGGACTAGCGGTCACAATGAGCAGTTCTTC. The genes are TRBV7-9 and TRBJ2-1, with 10 bases identical to TRBD2. Germline assignment: CDR1 SEHNR and CDR2 FQNEAQ (reference sequence). This CDR3 contains 15 residues. Trimming cost V 3 bases and J 5 bases; bases outside gene matches: 4.

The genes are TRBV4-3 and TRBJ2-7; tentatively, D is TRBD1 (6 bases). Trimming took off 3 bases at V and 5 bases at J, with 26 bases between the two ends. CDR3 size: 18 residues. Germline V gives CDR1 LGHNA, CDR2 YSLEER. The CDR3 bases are TGCGCCAGCAGCCACCACACTACCGCACAGGGATACATCGACGAGCAGTACTTC. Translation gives CASSHHTTAQGYIDEQYF.

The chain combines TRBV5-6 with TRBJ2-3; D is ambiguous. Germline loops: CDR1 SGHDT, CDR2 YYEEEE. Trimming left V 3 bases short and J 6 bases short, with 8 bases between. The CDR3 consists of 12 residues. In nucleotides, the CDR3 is TGTGCCAGCAGCTCAGGACCCGATACGCAGTATTTT. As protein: CASSSGPDTQYF. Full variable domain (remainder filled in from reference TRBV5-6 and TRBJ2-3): DAGVTQSPTHLIKTRGQQVTLRCSPKSGHDTVSWYQQALGQGPQFIFQYYEEEERQRGNFPDRFSGHQFPNYSSELNVNALLLGDSALYLCASSSGPDTQYFGPGTRLTVL.

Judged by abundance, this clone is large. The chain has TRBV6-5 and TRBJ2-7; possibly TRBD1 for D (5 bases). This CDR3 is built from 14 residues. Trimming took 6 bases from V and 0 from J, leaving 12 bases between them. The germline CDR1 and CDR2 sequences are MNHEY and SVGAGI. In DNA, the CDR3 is TGTGCCAGCAGCCAGAACAGGCCCTCCTACGAGCAGTACTTC. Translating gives CASSQNRPSYEQYF.

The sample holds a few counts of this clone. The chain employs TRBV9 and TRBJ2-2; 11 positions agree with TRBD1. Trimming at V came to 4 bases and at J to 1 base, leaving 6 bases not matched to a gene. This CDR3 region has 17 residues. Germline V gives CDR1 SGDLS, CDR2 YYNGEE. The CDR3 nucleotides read TGTGCCAGCAGCAGGGGACAGGGGGTAATGAACACCGGGGAGCTGTTTTTT. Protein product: CASSRGQGVMNTGELFF. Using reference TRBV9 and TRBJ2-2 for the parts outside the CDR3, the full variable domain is DSGVTQTPKHLITATGQRVTLRCSPRSGDLSVYWYQQSLDQGLQFLIQYYNGEERAKGNILERFSAQQFPDLHSELNLSSLELGDSALYFCASSRGQGVMNTGELFFGEGSRLTVL.

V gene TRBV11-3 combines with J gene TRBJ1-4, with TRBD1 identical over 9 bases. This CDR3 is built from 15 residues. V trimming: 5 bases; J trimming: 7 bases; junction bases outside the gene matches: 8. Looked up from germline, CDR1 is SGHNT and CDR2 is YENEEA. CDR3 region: CASSPGTGLSEKLFF. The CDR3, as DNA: TGTGCCAGCAGCCCGGGGACAGGGTTAAGTGAAAAACTGTTTTTT. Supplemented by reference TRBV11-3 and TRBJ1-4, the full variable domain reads EAGVVQSPRYKIIEKKQPVAFWCNPISGHNTLYWYLQNLGQGPELLIRYENEEAVDDSQLPKDRFSAERLKGVDSTLKIQPAELGDSAVYLCASSPGTGLSEKLFFGSGTQLSVL.

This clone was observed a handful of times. This chain's CDR3 is CASSGGGLSTF. CDR3 nucleotides: TGTGCCAGTTCGGGAGGCGGGTTATCCACCTTC. The chain is built from TRBV25-1 and TRBJ1-2; D is uncertain. The V end lost 9 bases, the J end lost 13 bases, and 18 bases lay between the germline ends. This CDR3 spans 11 amino acids. Germline V gives CDR1 MGHDK, CDR2 SYGVNS.

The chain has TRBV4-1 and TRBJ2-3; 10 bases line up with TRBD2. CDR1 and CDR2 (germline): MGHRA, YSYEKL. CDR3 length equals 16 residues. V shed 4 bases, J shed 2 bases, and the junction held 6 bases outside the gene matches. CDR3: CASSPTTSGNTDTQYF. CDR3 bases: TGCGCCAGCAGCCCTACCACTAGCGGGAACACAGATACGCAGTATTTT.

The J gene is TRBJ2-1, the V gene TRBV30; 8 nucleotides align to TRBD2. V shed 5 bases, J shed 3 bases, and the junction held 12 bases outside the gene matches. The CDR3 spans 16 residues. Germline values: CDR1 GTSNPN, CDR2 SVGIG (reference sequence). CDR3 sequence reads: CAWVLADLANYNEQFF. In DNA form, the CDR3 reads TGTGCCTGGGTACTAGCGGACCTGGCTAACTACAATGAGCAGTTCTTC.

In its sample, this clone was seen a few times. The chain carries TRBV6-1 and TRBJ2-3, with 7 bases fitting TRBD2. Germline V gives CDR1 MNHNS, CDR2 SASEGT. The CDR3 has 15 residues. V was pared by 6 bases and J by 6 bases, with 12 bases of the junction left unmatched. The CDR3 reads CASSRTRPWVDTQYF. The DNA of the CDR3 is TGTGCCAGCAGCCGGACTAGACCCTGGGTGGATACGCAGTATTTT.

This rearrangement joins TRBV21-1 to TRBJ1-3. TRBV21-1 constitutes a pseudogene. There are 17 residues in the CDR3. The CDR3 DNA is TGTGCCAGCAGCAAAGGGGGTCTAAGCTATTTCGGAAACACCATATATTTT. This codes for CASSKGGLSYFGNTIYF.

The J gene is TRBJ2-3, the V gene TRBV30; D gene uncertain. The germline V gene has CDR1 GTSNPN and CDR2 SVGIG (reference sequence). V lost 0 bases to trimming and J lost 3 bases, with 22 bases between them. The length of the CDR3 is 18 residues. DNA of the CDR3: TGTGCCTGGAGTGTATCGAATATGGTTGGGGTTAGTACAGATACGCAGTATTTT. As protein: CAWSVSNMVGVSTDTQYF.

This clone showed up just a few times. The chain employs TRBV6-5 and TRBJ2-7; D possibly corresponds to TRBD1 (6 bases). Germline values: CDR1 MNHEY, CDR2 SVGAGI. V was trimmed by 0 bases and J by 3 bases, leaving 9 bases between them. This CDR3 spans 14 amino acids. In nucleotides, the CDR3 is TGTGCCAGCAGTTACTCCATGGACAGCTACGAGCAGTACTTC. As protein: CASSYSMDSYEQYF.

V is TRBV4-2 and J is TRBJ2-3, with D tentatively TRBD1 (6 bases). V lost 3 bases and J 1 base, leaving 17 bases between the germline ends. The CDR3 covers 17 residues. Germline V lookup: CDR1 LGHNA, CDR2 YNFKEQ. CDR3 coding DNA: TGTGCCAGCAGCCAGACCCGGGACACGAAGGGCACAGATACGCAGTATTTT. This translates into CASSQTRDTKGTDTQYF.

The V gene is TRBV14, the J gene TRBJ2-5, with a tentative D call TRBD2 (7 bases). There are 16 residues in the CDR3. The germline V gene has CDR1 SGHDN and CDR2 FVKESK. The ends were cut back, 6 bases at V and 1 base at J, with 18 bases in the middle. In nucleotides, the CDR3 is TGTGCCAGCAGACGTGCGGGGGCTAGCACCCAAGAGACCCAGTACTTC. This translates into CASRRAGASTQETQYF.

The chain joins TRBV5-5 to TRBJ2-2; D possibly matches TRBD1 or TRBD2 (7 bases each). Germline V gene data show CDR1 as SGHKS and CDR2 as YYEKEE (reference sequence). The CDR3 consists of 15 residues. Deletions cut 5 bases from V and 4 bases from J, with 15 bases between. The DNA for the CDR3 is TGTGCCAGCAGTCCGACAGGGAGGGGCACCGGGGAGCTGTTTTTT. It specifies CASSPTGRGTGELFF.

The CDR3 region has the DNA TGTGCCAGGGGTCGGGATACGCAGTATTTT. Its protein is CARGRDTQYF. This chain uses TRBV13 with TRBJ2-3; D is unresolved. Germline CDR1 reads PRHDT; CDR2 reads FYEKMQ (reference sequence). Deletions cut 9 bases from V and 6 bases from J, with 7 bases between. The length of the CDR3 is 10 residues.